The clone carrying this TCR beta chain was observed a handful of times. Antigen specificity is unknown. This record comes from a study of Graves' ophthalmopathy and Graves' hyperthyroidism. Study outcomes and limitations: The authors also found most expanded thyroid clonotypes above 0.001 frequency in blood.

Exclusion criteria comprised other autoimmune diseases, uncontrolled infections, pregnancy or lactation in patients. CDR3 regions of TCR beta were amplified from RNA transcripts. The first-round RT-PCR employed HTBI primers together with the Qiagen OneStep RT-PCR kit. A multiplex PCR was then performed as the second round. TCRdb passed the multiplex PCR reads through MiXCR, listing each CDR3 protein once. The sample carries some 240,000 distinct CDR3 sequences, around 45% recorded once. The CDR3 contains 15 residues. The V gene's germline CDR1 is MNHNS and CDR2 SASEGT. Trimming cost V 5 bases and J 1 base, with 14 bases left between them.

This TCR derives from an adult man with Graves' ophthalmopathy. The specimen sequenced was peripheral blood. This chain connects TRBV6-1 to TRBJ1-1; TRBD1 is a possible D gene (6 bases). DNA of the CDR3: TGTGCCAGCAGTTTGACAGGACCGCCGAACACTGAAGCTTTCTTT. This translates into CASSLTGPPNTEAFF.